This T cell receptor beta chain was observed in a study of T cell responses to AZD1222 COVID-19 vaccine. Sequenced by immunoSEQ multiplex PCR; TCRdb stores in-frame clones only, minus some. The repertoire includes about 130,000 clones, roughly 87% of them detected once, and about 6% sits in the top ten. The CDR3 is 15 amino acids. This TCR derives from an adult who received the AZD1222 COVID-19 vaccine. The sample consisted of peripheral blood, taken 28 days after the second AZD1222 dose. The chain links TRBV21-1 to TRBJ2-1; the table's TRBD1 call for D was not verified on the DNA. TRBV21-1 is tagged as a pseudogene. CDR3 sequence: CASSKGRTVYNEQFF. The CDR3, as DNA: TGTGCCAGCAGCAAAGGCCGGACAGTCTACAATGAGCAGTTCTTC.